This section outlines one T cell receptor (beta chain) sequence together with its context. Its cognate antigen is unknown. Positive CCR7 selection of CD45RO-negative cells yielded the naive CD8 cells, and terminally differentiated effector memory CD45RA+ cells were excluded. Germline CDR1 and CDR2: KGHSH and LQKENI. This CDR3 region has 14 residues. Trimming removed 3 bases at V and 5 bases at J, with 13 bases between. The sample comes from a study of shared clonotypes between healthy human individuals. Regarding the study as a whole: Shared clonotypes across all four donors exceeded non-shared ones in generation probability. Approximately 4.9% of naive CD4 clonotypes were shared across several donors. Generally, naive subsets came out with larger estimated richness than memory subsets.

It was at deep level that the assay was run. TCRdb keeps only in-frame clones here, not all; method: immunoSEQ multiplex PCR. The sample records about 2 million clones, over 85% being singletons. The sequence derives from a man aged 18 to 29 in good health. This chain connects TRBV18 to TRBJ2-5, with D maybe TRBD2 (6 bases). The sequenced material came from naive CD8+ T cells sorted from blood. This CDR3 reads CASSPSPGVETQYF. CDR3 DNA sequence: TGTGCCAGCTCACCCTCGCCGGGGGTGGAGACCCAGTACTTC.